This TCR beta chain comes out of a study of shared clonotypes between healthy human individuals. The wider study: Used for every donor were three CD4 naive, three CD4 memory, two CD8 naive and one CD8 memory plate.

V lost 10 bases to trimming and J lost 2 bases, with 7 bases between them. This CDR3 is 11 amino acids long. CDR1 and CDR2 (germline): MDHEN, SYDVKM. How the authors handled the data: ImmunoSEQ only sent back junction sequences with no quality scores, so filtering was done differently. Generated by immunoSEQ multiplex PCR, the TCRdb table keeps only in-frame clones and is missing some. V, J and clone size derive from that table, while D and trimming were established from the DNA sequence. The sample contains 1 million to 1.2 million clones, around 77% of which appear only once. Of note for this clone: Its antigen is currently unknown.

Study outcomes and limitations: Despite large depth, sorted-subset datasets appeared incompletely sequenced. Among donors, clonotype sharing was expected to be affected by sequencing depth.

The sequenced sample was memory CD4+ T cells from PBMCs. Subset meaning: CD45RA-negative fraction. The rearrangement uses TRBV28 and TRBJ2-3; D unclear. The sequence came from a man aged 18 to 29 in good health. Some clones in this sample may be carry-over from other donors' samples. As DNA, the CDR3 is TGTGCCACCATGGCCACAGATACGCAGTATTTT. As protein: CATMATDTQYF. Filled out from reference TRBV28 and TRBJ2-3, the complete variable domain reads DVKVTQSSRYLVKRTGEKVFLECVQDMDHENMFWYRQDPGLGLRLIYFSYDVKMKEKGDIPEGYSVSREKKERFSLILESASTNQTSMYLCATMATDTQYFGPGTRLTVL.